The present TCR beta chain was sequenced within a study of T cell repertoires in cytomegalovirus infection. As for the study in general: Matching HLA type and CMV infection were both indicated by public TCR beta signatures.

General observations from the study: Carriers of CMV and the relevant HLA type were discriminated by public TCR beta frequency. What dominated the ex vivo response were HLA-C-restricted CMV-specific TCR beta clonotypes.

Germline trimming cut 7 bases from V and 8 bases from J; bases unmatched to any gene: 8. The CDR3 is 14 amino acids. The sample holds many counts of this clonotype. Antigen specificity is unknown. TCRdb passed the reads through MiXCR, listing each CDR3 protein once. The sample lists 200,000 to 300,000 distinct CDR3 sequences; 12% to 15% were seen once. The chain couples TRBV12-3 or TRBV12-4 to TRBJ2-3, with 11 bases matching TRBD2. The sequenced material came from PBMCs. The receptor was isolated from a human donor in good health (CMV status not recorded). Some clones in this sample may be carry-over from other donors' samples. CDR3 in DNA: TGTGCCAGCATCATTAGCGGGGGGGCCGCTACGCAGTATTTT. Amino acid sequence: CASIISGGAATQYF.